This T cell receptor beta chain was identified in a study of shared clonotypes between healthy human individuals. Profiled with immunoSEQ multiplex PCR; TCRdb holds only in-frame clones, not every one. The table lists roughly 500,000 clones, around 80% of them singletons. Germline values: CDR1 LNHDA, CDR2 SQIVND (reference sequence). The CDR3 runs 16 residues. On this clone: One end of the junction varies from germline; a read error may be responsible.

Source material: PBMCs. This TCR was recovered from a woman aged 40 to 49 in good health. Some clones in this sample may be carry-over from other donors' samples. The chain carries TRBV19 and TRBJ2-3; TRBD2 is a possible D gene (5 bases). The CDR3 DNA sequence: TGTGCCAGTAGTATGAGGGCAGGCGGAGGCACAGATATGCAGTATTTT. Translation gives CASSMRAGGGTDMQYF.